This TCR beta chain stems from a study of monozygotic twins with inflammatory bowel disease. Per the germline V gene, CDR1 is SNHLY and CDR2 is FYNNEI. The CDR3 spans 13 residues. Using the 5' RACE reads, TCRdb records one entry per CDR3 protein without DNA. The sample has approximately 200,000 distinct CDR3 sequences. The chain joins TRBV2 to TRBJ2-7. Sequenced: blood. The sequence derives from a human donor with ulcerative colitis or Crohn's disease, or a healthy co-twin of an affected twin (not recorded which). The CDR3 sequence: CASSESIPGEQYF.